The clone carrying this TCR beta chain was recorded a few times. Its specificity is unknown. The sample originates from a study of T cell repertoires in cytomegalovirus infection. Across the whole study: It can be stated that public TCR beta signatures indicated CMV infection as well as a matching HLA type. Study-level findings and limits: The ex vivo response was dominated by HLA-C-restricted CMV-specific TCR beta clonotypes. Identification of carriers of CMV plus the relevant HLA was performed using cumulative public TCR beta family frequency.

TCRdb recomputed calls from the reads with MiXCR, one row per CDR3 protein. Of some 600,000 distinct CDR3 sequences in the sample, 20% to 25% were seen once. Germline-derived CDR1 and CDR2 are SGHVS and FNYEAQ. V was trimmed by 5 bases and J by 2 bases, leaving 19 bases between them. The CDR3 consists of 17 residues. V usage is TRBV7-6 and J usage is TRBJ1-3; D might be TRBD1 (5 bases). Sample: CD8+ T cells from PBMCs. The receptor was derived from a human donor in good health (CMV status not recorded). Some clones in this sample may be carry-over from other donors' samples. The CDR3 region is CASSLKLGRYTGNTIYF. The CDR3 nucleotides are TGTGCCAGCAGCCTAAAGTTGGGGCGGTATACTGGAAACACCATATATTTT.